Described below is a single T cell receptor beta chain sequence and its context. The target antigen is unknown. The data are from a study of beta chain features in type 1 diabetes. Overall study results and limits: TCRB CDR3s from Type 1 diabetes patients were moderately but significantly shorter in all four CD4+ subsets.

Expressed TCRB transcripts were sequenced after all isolated RNA was converted to cDNA. The method was immunoSEQ multiplex PCR; TCRdb's version includes in-frame clones alone and lacks a portion of them. This table holds a few hundred thousand clones, 24% found once. Material: naive CD4+ T cells from blood. The sequence derives from a woman aged 25-40 years with type 1 diabetes.

The CDR3 DNA is TGTGCCAGTAGTAGGCAGGGGGATCAAGGCTACACCTTC. It translates to CASSRQGDQGYTF. The gene calls are TRBV19 and TRBJ1-2; TRBD1 agrees at 7 bases. CDR1 is LNHDA and CDR2 is SQIVND in the germline V gene (reference sequence). The V segment lost 4 bases and the J segment 8 bases; nucleotides outside the gene matches: 7. This CDR3 spans 13 amino acids.